This TCR beta chain was captured in a study of Ad26.COV2.S vaccination and SARS-CoV-2 variants. For the study at large: Intramuscularly, Ad26.COV2.S was given either once or twice, 56 days apart.

On this clone: Its specificity is unknown.

This CDR3 spans 14 amino acids. V dropped 5 bases and J dropped 3 bases, with 13 bases sitting between them. Germline assignment: CDR1 SGHAT and CDR2 FQDESV (reference sequence). Some clones are missing from TCRdb's copy, which holds only in-frame ones; the method was immunoSEQ multiplex PCR. Of 400,000 to 450,000 clones listed, about nine tenths are singletons. Treatment specified: 19 received Ad26.COV2.S at low or high dose, single or two shots; 5 received placebo; per-sample allocation not given. Sample collection was performed on day 63 after the first vaccine or placebo injection. Findings and limits, study-wide: Placebo recipients and vaccine recipients were similar in non-spike TCR breadth. It was vaccine recipients, not placebo recipients, who had the higher spike-specific TCR breadth.

The sample was peripheral blood, taken in a trial of Ad26.COV2.S vaccine versus placebo. This chain uses TRBV11-1 with TRBJ1-1; tentative D call: TRBD1 (5 bases). This TCR was recovered from a person between 18 and 65 years old who received the Ad26.COV2.S COVID-19 vaccine or a placebo. In nucleotides, the CDR3 is TGTGCCAGCAGCCGAGGGGTAGGGGACACTGAAGCTTTCTTT. This codes for CASSRGVGDTEAFF.